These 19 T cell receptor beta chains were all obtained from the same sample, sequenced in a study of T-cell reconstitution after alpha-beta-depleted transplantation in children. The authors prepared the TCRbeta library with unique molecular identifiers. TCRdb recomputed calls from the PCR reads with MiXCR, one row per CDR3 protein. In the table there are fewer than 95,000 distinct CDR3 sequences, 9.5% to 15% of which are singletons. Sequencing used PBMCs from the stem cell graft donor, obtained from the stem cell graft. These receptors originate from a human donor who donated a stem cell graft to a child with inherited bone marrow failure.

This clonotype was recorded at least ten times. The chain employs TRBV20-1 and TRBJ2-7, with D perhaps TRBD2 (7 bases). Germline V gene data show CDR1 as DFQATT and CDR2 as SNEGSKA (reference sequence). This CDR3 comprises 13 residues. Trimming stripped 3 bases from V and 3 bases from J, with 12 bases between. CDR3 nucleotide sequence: TGCAGTGCTAGGGGGGGGGCCGACTACGAGCAGTACTTC. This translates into CSARGGADYEQYF.

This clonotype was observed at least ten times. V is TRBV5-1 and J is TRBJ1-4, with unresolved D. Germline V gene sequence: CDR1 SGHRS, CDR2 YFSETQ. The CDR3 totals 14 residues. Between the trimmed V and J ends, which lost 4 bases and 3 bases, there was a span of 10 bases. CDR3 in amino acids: CASSMDGPNEKLFF. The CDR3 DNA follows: TGCGCCAGCAGCATGGATGGGCCTAATGAAAAACTGTTTTTT. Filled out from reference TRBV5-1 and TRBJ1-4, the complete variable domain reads KAGVTQTPRYLIKTRGQQVTLSCSPISGHRSVSWYQQTPGQGLQFLFEYFSETQRNKGNFPGRFSGRQFSNSRSEMNVSTLELGDSALYLCASSMDGPNEKLFFGSGTQLSVL.

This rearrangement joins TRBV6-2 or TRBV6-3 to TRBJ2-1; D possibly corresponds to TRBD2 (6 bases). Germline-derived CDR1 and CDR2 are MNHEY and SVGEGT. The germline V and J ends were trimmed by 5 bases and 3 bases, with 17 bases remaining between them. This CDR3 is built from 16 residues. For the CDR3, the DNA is TGTGCCAGCAGTAAGCCTAGCGCACTTCGCTACAATGAGCAGTTCTTC. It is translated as CASSKPSALRYNEQFF.

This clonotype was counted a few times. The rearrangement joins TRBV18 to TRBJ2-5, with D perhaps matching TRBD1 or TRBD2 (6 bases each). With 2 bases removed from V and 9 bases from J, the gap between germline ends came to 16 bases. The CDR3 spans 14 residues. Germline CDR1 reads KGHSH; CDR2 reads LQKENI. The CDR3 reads CASSPTETEGAQYF. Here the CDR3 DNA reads TGTGCCAGCTCACCAACGGAGACGGAGGGGGCCCAGTACTTC.

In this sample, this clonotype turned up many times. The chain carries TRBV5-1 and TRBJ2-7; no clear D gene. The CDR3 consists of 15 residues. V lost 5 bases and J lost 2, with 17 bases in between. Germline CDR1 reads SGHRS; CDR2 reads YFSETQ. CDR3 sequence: CASRDPFDKPYEQYF. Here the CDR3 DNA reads TGCGCCAGCAGGGACCCATTCGACAAGCCCTACGAGCAGTACTTC.

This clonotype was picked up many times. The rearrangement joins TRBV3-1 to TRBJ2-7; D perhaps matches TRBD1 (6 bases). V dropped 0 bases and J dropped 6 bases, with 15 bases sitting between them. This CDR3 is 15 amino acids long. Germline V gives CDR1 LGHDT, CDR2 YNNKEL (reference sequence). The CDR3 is CASSQDRDTATEQYF. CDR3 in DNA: TGTGCCAGCAGCCAAGACCGGGACACAGCCACCGAGCAGTACTTC.

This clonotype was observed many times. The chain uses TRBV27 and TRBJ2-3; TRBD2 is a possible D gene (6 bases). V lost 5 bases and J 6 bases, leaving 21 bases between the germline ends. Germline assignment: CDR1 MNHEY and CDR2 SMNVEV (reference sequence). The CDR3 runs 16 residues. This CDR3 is CASSPTEGGFGDTQYF. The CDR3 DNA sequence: TGTGCCAGCAGTCCGACGGAGGGAGGATTCGGGGATACGCAGTATTTT.

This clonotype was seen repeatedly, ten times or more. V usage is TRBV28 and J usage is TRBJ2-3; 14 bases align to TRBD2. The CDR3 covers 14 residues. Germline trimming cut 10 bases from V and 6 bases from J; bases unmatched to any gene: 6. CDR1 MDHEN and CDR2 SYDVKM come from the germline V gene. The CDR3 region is CATWTSGRIDTQYF. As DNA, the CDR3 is TGTGCCACCTGGACTAGCGGGAGGATCGATACGCAGTATTTT. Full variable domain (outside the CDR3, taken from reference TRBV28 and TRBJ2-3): DVKVTQSSRYLVKRTGEKVFLECVQDMDHENMFWYRQDPGLGLRLIYFSYDVKMKEKGDIPEGYSVSREKKERFSLILESASTNQTSMYLCATWTSGRIDTQYFGPGTRLTVL.

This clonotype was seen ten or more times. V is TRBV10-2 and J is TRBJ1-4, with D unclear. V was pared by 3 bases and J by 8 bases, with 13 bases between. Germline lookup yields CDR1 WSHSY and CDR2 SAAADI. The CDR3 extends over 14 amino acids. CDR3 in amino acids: CASSDWGLREKLFF. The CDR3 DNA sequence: TGCGCCAGCAGTGATTGGGGATTAAGAGAAAAACTGTTTTTT.

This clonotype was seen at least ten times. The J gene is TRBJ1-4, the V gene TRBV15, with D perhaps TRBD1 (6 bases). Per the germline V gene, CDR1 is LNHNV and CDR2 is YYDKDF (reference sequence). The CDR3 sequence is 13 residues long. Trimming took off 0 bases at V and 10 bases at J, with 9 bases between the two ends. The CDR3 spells CATSREQGRKLFF. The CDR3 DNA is TGTGCCACCAGCAGAGAGCAGGGGAGAAAACTGTTTTTT. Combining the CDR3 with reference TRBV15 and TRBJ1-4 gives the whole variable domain DAMVIQNPRYQVTQFGKPVTLSCSQTLNHNVMYWYQQKSSQAPKLLFHYYDKDFNNEADTPDNFQSRRPNTSFCFLDIRSPGLGDTAMYLCATSREQGRKLFFGSGTQLSVL.

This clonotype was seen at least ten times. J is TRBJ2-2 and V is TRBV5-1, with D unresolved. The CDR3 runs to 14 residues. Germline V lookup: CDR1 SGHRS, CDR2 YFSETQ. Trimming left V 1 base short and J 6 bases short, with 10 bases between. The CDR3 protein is CASSLWQSPGELFF. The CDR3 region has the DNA TGCGCCAGCAGCTTGTGGCAATCCCCCGGGGAGCTGTTTTTT.

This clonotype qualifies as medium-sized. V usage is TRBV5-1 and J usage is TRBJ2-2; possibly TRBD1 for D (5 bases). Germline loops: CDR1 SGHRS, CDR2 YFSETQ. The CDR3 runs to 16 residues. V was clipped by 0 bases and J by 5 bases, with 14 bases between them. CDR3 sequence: CASSLEAGILTGELFF. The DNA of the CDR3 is TGCGCCAGCAGCTTGGAGGCAGGGATTCTGACCGGGGAGCTGTTTTTT.

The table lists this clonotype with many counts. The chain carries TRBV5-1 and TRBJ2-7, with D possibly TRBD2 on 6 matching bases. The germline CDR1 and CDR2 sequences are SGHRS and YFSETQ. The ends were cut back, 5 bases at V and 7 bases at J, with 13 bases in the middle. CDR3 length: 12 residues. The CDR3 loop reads CASSRDLREQYF. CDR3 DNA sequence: TGCGCCAGCAGTCGGGACTTAAGGGAGCAGTACTTC.

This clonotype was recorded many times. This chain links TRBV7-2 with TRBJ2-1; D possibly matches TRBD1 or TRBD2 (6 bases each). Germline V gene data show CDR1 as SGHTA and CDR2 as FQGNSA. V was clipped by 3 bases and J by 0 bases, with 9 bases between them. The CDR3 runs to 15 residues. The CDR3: CASSFRGPSYNEQFF. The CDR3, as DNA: TGTGCCAGCAGCTTTCGGGGGCCCTCCTACAATGAGCAGTTCTTC.

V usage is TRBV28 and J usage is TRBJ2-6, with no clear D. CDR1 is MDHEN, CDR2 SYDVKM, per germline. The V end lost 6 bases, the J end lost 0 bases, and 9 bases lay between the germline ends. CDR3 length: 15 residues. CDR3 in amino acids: CASSFEHSGANVLTF. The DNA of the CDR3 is TGTGCCAGCAGCTTCGAACACTCTGGGGCCAACGTCCTGACTTTC.

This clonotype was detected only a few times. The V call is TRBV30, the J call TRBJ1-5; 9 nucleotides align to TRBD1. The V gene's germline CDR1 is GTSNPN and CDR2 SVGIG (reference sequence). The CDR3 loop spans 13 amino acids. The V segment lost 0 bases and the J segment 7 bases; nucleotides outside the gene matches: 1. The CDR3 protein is CAWSVQGAQPQHF. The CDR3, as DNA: TGTGCCTGGAGTGTACAGGGGGCCCAGCCCCAGCATTTT. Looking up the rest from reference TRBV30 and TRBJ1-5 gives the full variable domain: SQTIHQWPATLVQPVGSPLSLECTVEGTSNPNLYWYRQAAGRGLQLLFYSVGIGQISSEVPQNLSASRPQDRQFILSSKKLLLSDSGFYLCAWSVQGAQPQHFGDGTRLSIL.

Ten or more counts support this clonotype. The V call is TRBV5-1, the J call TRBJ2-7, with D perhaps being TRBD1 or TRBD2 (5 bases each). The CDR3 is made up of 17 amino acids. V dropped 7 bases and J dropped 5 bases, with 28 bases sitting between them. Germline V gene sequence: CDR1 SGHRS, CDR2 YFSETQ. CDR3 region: CASLPGPKLGRANEQYF. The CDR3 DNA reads TGCGCCAGCCTCCCGGGACCCAAGCTAGGCAGAGCGAACGAGCAGTACTTC.

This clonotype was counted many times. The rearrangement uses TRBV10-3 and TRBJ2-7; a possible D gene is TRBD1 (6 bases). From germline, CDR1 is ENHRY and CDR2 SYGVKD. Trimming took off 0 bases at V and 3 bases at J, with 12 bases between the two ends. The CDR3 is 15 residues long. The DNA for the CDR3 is TGTGCCATCAGTGAGTCGACAGGAACCAACTACGAGCAGTACTTC. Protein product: CAISESTGTNYEQYF.

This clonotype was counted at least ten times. CDR3 nucleotides: TGCGCCAGCAGCCACCCTCTAGCGGGAGGCCTTGGGGCCGGGGAGCTGTTTTTT. The encoded protein is CASSHPLAGGLGAGELFF. The chain joins TRBV5-1 to TRBJ2-2; 11 bases align to TRBD2. The CDR3 extends over 18 amino acids. Germline CDR1 SGHRS, CDR2 YFSETQ. V was clipped by 4 bases and J by 6 bases; unmatched bases: 14.